The T cell receptor (beta chain) described here comes from a study of identical twins. Healthy Caucasians alone served as donors. The CDR3 is made up of 15 amino acids. Germline CDR1 SNHLY, CDR2 FYNNEI. Trimming removed 8 bases from V and 2 bases from J, with 15 bases in between. Unique molecular identifiers were in the cDNA, with template-switch universal primer binding. Each CDR3 protein gets one entry after TCRdb re-called the 5' RACE reads with MiXCR. The sample has about 220,000 distinct CDR3 sequences; approximately 9% are singletons. About this clonotype itself: Its antigen remains unidentified.

Study results and limitations: Insertions were reduced in abundant cord blood beta clonotypes but not in memory repertoires.

Material: memory (CD45RO+) T cells sorted from blood. The sequence came from a woman aged 18-29 years in good health. The rearrangement links TRBV2 to TRBJ2-2; either TRBD1 or TRBD2 may supply D (6 bases each). Here the CDR3 DNA reads TGTGCCAGCGGGGGGCTGACCCTAAACACCGGGGAGCTGTTTTTT. This codes for CASGGLTLNTGELFF. Full variable domain (missing parts from reference TRBV2 and TRBJ2-2): EPEVTQTPSHQVTQMGQEVILRCVPISNHLYFYWYRQILGQKVEFLVSFYNNEISEKSEIFDDQFSVERPDGSNFTLKIRSTKLEDSAMYFCASGGLTLNTGELFFGEGSRLTVL.